A single sample gave rise to the 12 T cell receptor beta chains below, sequenced in a study of blood T cell repertoires in COVID-19. Clones were read by immunoSEQ multiplex PCR, and TCRdb kept only the in-frame ones, dropping some. This table holds some 290,000 clones, approximately 90% found once. Sequencing was performed on peripheral blood. These receptors all come from a man aged 18 to 29 with active or convalescent COVID-19.

This sequence joins TRBV10-1 and TRBJ2-3; TRBD1 aligns across 8 bases. V shed 4 bases, J shed 6 bases, and the junction held 3 bases outside the gene matches. Germline V CDR1 and CDR2: WNHNN, SYGVQD (reference sequence). The CDR3 runs to 13 residues. CDR3 sequence: CASSGQGIDTQYF. The CDR3 DNA sequence: TGCGCCAGCAGTGGACAGGGGATTGATACGCAGTATTTT.

The count of this clone is one. The rearrangement links TRBV9 to TRBJ1-5; D possibly corresponds to TRBD1 (5 bases). CDR3 length equals 14 residues. V was clipped by 0 bases and J by 6 bases, with 10 bases between them. Looked up from germline, CDR1 is SGDLS and CDR2 is YYNGEE. The CDR3 bases are TGTGCCAGCAGCGTAGACGGGGGGACTCAGCCCCAGCATTTT. It translates to CASSVDGGTQPQHF. Supplemented by reference TRBV9 and TRBJ1-5, the full variable domain reads DSGVTQTPKHLITATGQRVTLRCSPRSGDLSVYWYQQSLDQGLQFLIQYYNGEERAKGNILERFSAQQFPDLHSELNLSSLELGDSALYFCASSVDGGTQPQHFGDGTRLSIL.

The chain is built from TRBV7-2 and TRBJ2-7, with D possibly TRBD1 on 6 matching bases. V was pared by 2 bases and J by 5 bases, with 10 bases between. Germline V CDR1 and CDR2: SGHTA, FQGNSA. The CDR3 is 13 amino acids. CDR3 sequence reads: CASSLQQGDEQYF. The CDR3 DNA sequence: TGTGCCAGCAGCTTACAACAGGGTGACGAGCAGTACTTC.

The chain has TRBV7-2 and TRBJ1-3; no reliable D call. The CDR3 has 15 residues. CDR1 and CDR2 from the germline V gene are SGHTA and FQGNSA. Trimming removed 2 bases from V and 1 base from J, with 9 bases in between. DNA for the CDR3: TGTGCCAGCAGCTTAAACAGTGAATCTGGAAACACCATATATTTT. Translation: CASSLNSESGNTIYF.

This clone is a singleton in its sample. The CDR3 spells CASSPVWQNEQFF. The CDR3 DNA is TGTGCCAGCAGTCCAGTATGGCAAAATGAGCAGTTCTTC. The chain links TRBV11-2 to TRBJ2-1; D is undetermined. Trimming left V 6 bases short and J 7 bases short, with 13 bases between. CDR1 SGHAT and CDR2 FQNNGV come from the germline V gene. The CDR3 has 13 amino acids.

The sample holds a few counts of this clone. The J gene is TRBJ2-2, the V gene TRBV14, with TRBD1 matching 7 bases. The CDR3 totals 16 residues. V gave up 4 bases and J gave up 2 bases; unmatched junction bases: 7. CDR1 SGHDN and CDR2 FVKESK come from the germline V gene. CDR3 nucleotide sequence: TGTGCCAGCAGCCGCCCCCGGGACAGTAACACCGGGGAGCTGTTTTTT. It encodes CASSRPRDSNTGELFF.

The rearrangement links TRBV27 to TRBJ2-3, with 11 bases matching TRBD2. The CDR3 totals 15 residues. J was trimmed by 3 bases and V by 5 bases; bases with no gene match: 4. Per the germline V gene, CDR1 is MNHEY and CDR2 is SMNVEV (reference sequence). The CDR3 DNA is TGTGCCAGCAGTATTAGCGGGGGGGTGACAGATACGCAGTATTTT. Protein sequence: CASSISGGVTDTQYF.

This clone has more than one count but fewer than ten. The chain has TRBV7-3 and TRBJ2-3, with 11 bases identical to TRBD1. This CDR3 is built from 15 residues. With V trimmed by 6 bases and J by 5 bases, 7 bases remained unmatched. The germline gives CDR1 SGHTA, CDR2 FQGTGA. The CDR3 sequence is CASSWGQGDQDTQYF. The CDR3 DNA reads as TGTGCCAGCAGTTGGGGACAGGGGGATCAAGATACGCAGTATTTT.

This rearrangement joins TRBV7-2 to TRBJ2-1, with D possibly matching TRBD1 (6 bases). Germline CDR1 reads SGHTA; CDR2 reads FQGNSA. The CDR3 consists of 13 residues. V lost 5 bases to trimming and J lost 9 bases, with 14 bases between them. The CDR3 DNA follows: TGTGCCAGCAGCCCCCCTGGGGGCGCTGAGCAGTTCTTC. It yields the protein CASSPPGGAEQFF.

This clone was seen only once. This chain uses TRBV12-3 or TRBV12-4 with TRBJ2-7; 7 nucleotides align to TRBD1. The CDR3 has 13 amino acids. The junction had 6 bases not matched to a gene; V was cut back by 5 bases and J by 5 bases. Here the CDR3 reads CASSPTGVNEQYF. The DNA for the CDR3 is TGTGCCAGCAGTCCTACAGGGGTTAACGAGCAGTACTTC.

V is TRBV6-2 or TRBV6-3 and J is TRBJ2-3; D possibly corresponds to TRBD2 (6 bases). Trimming removed 8 bases at V and 0 bases at J, with 12 bases between. Germline CDR1 MNHEY, CDR2 SVGEGT. The CDR3 sequence is 14 residues long. DNA for the CDR3: TGTGCCAGCCGCCGGGACTCTAGCACAGATACGCAGTATTTT. It specifies CASRRDSSTDTQYF.

The chain is built from TRBV2 and TRBJ1-6; 8 bases line up with TRBD1. The CDR3 totals 17 residues. V lost 4 bases, J lost 0 bases, and 5 bases stayed unmatched. Germline CDR1 and CDR2: SNHLY and FYNNEI. CDR3 DNA sequence: TGTGCCAGCAGTGCCGGACAGGGCTTCTCCTATAATTCACCCCTCCACTTT. This encodes CASSAGQGFSYNSPLHF.